This T cell receptor (beta chain) emerged from a study of tumor-infiltrating lymphocytes in primary liver carcinoma. Looking at the study overall: Sample yields of productive TCRbeta reads, ranging from roughly 3.65 to 7.5 million, were similar across tissue types. Study-wide points: It was in tumors, not blood, that the top-250-clone fraction was significantly higher (p = 0.039).

CDR3 length equals 14 residues. The V end lost 9 bases, the J end lost 6 bases, and 19 bases lay between the germline ends. CDR1 and CDR2 (germline): SGHAT, FQNNGV. In regard to this clonotype: The antigen remains unidentified.

Starting material of around 490 ng total RNA yielded TCR beta cDNA via a constant-region primer. Modified slightly, ARM-PCR produced TCR beta libraries over three nested multiplex PCR rounds. The first two PCR rounds used TRBV1-TRBV30 forward primers with a C-beta reverse primer, roughly 10 cycles each. TCRdb reprocessed the multiplex PCR reads via MiXCR and lists one record per CDR3 protein. The sample holds about 200,000 distinct CDR3 sequences, around four fifths seen once. Between 20 and 30 mg of unsorted bulk tissue served as the source from which RNA and DNA were co-extracted. Material: tumor tissue from primary liver carcinoma. The V gene is TRBV11-2, the J gene TRBJ2-3; no clear D. The clonotype comes from a man between 35 and 55 years old with primary liver carcinoma and hepatitis B virus infection. The CDR3 coding sequence is TGTGCCAGTAACTTAAACCGACAAGAGGATACGCAGTATTTT. Translation gives CASNLNRQEDTQYF.